The subject of this entry is one T cell receptor (beta chain). The antigen is unknown. These data are taken from a study of T cell repertoires in cytomegalovirus infection. Study overall: Based on public TCR beta signatures, there were indications of CMV infection and of a matching HLA type. Study-level findings and limits: Within the response measured ex vivo, HLA-C-restricted CMV-specific TCR beta clonotypes were dominant.

Germline V gene data show CDR1 as MNHNS and CDR2 as SASEGT. This CDR3 contains 15 residues. V was pared by 6 bases and J by 2 bases, with 16 bases between. TCRdb processed the reads anew with MiXCR; each CDR3 protein has one entry. The sample shows under 200,000 distinct CDR3 sequences, 28% of them seen only once. The V gene is TRBV6-1, the J gene TRBJ1-1; D unresolved. The sample was PBMCs. This sequence was found in a human donor in good health (CMV status not recorded). Some clones in this sample may be carry-over from other donors' samples. The CDR3: CASSPRDTINTEAFF. The CDR3 DNA reads TGTGCCAGCAGCCCCCGAGACACTATCAACACTGAAGCTTTCTTT.